This is a list of T cell receptor beta chains from one sample in a study of T-cell memory formation after mild COVID-19. TCRdb fed the 5' RACE reads into MiXCR, producing one record per CDR3 protein. The sample carries 45,000 or so distinct CDR3 sequences, about 6.8% recorded once. Specimen: PBMCs or a T cell subset sorted from them (not recorded which). Receptors were obtained from an adult who had mild COVID-19 (a few samples of this study predate the infection). Cell type and time point are not known. Each CDR3 is given with its conserved first and last residue. Each record gives: clone size, V gene, J gene, D gene, CDR3 protein, CDR3 DNA. The D gene is left open where the match is weak. The size of a clone is reported for some rows only, either as once, few or many, or as a class for expanded clones.

clone size: NA; V gene: TRBV30; J gene: TRBJ1-5; D gene: NA; CDR3 protein: CAWSVYNQPQHF; CDR3 DNA: TGTGCCTGGAGTGTATATAATCAGCCCCAGCATTTT
clone size: many; V gene: TRBV7-9; J gene: TRBJ2-3; D gene: NA; CDR3 protein: CASYRTPSTDTQYF; CDR3 DNA: TGTGCCAGCTACCGGACACCCTCCACAGATACGCAGTATTTT
clone size: many; V gene: TRBV7-2; J gene: TRBJ2-7; D gene: TRBD1; CDR3 protein: CASSPGQGRRYEQYF; CDR3 DNA: TGTGCCAGCAGCCCCGGACAGGGTAGAAGGTACGAGCAGTACTTC
clone size: NA; V gene: TRBV5-1; J gene: TRBJ2-7; D gene: NA; CDR3 protein: CASSLEDNEQYF; CDR3 DNA: TGCGCCAGCAGCTTGGAAGACAACGAGCAGTACTTC
clone size: many; V gene: TRBV11-1; J gene: TRBJ2-5; D gene: NA; CDR3 protein: CASRTYKEETQYF; CDR3 DNA: TGTGCCAGCAGAACCTACAAGGAGGAGACCCAGTACTTC
clone size: few; V gene: TRBV5-4; J gene: TRBJ2-7; D gene: TRBD2; CDR3 protein: CASSLVAGEGTYEQYF; CDR3 DNA: TGTGCCAGCAGCTTGGTTGCGGGAGAGGGCACCTACGAGCAGTACTTC
clone size: many; V gene: TRBV18; J gene: TRBJ2-5; D gene: NA; CDR3 protein: CASSPSMEETQYF; CDR3 DNA: TGTGCCAGCTCACCATCGATGGAAGAGACCCAGTACTTC
clone size: many; V gene: TRBV5-1; J gene: TRBJ2-5; D gene: NA; CDR3 protein: CASNGGTFRETQYF; CDR3 DNA: TGCGCCAGCAACGGAGGGACGTTCCGTGAGACCCAGTACTTC
clone size: many; V gene: TRBV4-2; J gene: TRBJ2-1; D gene: NA; CDR3 protein: CASSQIGSSYNEQFF; CDR3 DNA: TGTGCCAGCAGCCAAATCGGGAGCTCCTACAATGAGCAGTTCTTC
clone size: NA; V gene: TRBV12-3/TRBV12-4; J gene: TRBJ1-6; D gene: TRBD1; CDR3 protein: CASSLDRGGGSPLHF; CDR3 DNA: TGTGCCAGCAGTTTGGACAGGGGAGGTGGTTCACCCCTCCACTTT
clone size: many; V gene: TRBV7-9; J gene: TRBJ2-7; D gene: TRBD2; CDR3 protein: CASSYSGGSYEQYF; CDR3 DNA: TGTGCCAGCAGCTATAGCGGGGGCTCCTACGAGCAGTACTTC
clone size: few; V gene: TRBV6-2/TRBV6-3; J gene: TRBJ2-5; D gene: TRBD1; CDR3 protein: CASSYTGQAIETQYF; CDR3 DNA: TGTGCCAGCAGTTACACAGGACAGGCGATAGAGACCCAGTACTTC
clone size: many; V gene: TRBV7-9; J gene: TRBJ1-4; D gene: TRBD1; CDR3 protein: CASSSQGAGNEKLFF; CDR3 DNA: TGTGCCAGCAGCTCACAGGGGGCCGGTAATGAAAAACTGTTTTTT
clone size: many; V gene: TRBV19; J gene: TRBJ2-7; D gene: NA; CDR3 protein: CASSMDGYEQYF; CDR3 DNA: TGTGCCAGTAGTATGGACGGCTACGAGCAGTACTTC
clone size: many; V gene: TRBV5-1; J gene: TRBJ1-1; D gene: NA; CDR3 protein: CASSFGSNTEAFF; CDR3 DNA: TGCGCCAGCAGCTTTGGGAGCAACACTGAAGCTTTCTTT
clone size: NA; V gene: TRBV7-2; J gene: TRBJ2-5; D gene: TRBD2; CDR3 protein: CASSRSSGAQETQYF; CDR3 DNA: TGTGCCAGCAGTAGGTCTAGCGGGGCACAAGAGACCCAGTACTTC
clone size: many; V gene: TRBV5-1; J gene: TRBJ2-1; D gene: TRBD2; CDR3 protein: CASSMGGFNEQFF; CDR3 DNA: TGCGCCAGCAGCATGGGGGGGTTCAATGAGCAGTTCTTC
clone size: many; V gene: TRBV7-8; J gene: TRBJ2-2; D gene: NA; CDR3 protein: CATRPAAAGELFF; CDR3 DNA: TGTGCCACCCGGCCCGCCGCCGCCGGGGAGCTGTTTTTT
clone size: NA; V gene: TRBV2; J gene: TRBJ2-5; D gene: NA; CDR3 protein: CASSVDGGYQETQYF; CDR3 DNA: TGTGCCAGCAGTGTGGACGGCGGATACCAAGAGACCCAGTACTTC
clone size: few; V gene: TRBV14; J gene: TRBJ2-1; D gene: NA; CDR3 protein: CASSLRDPGGQFF; CDR3 DNA: TGTGCCAGCAGCCTTCGGGACCCTGGGGGGCAGTTCTTC
clone size: many; V gene: TRBV7-3; J gene: TRBJ2-1; D gene: TRBD1; CDR3 protein: CASSMTGGHEQFF; CDR3 DNA: TGTGCCAGCAGCATGACAGGGGGCCATGAGCAGTTCTTC
clone size: few; V gene: TRBV2; J gene: TRBJ2-1; D gene: NA; CDR3 protein: CASRELDNEQFF; CDR3 DNA: TGTGCCAGCAGAGAACTTGACAATGAGCAGTTCTTC
clone size: many; V gene: TRBV9; J gene: TRBJ2-2; D gene: TRBD2; CDR3 protein: CASSVSGKKTGELFF; CDR3 DNA: TGTGCCAGCAGCGTTAGCGGGAAGAAGACCGGGGAGCTGTTTTTT
clone size: NA; V gene: TRBV6-1; J gene: TRBJ2-7; D gene: TRBD1; CDR3 protein: CASSDRGPFSYEQYF; CDR3 DNA: TGTGCCAGCAGCGACAGGGGGCCCTTCTCCTACGAGCAGTACTTC
clone size: NA; V gene: TRBV2; J gene: TRBJ1-2; D gene: NA; CDR3 protein: CASGLPGESNYGYTF; CDR3 DNA: TGTGCCAGCGGCCTTCCAGGAGAGTCTAACTATGGCTACACCTTC
clone size: many; V gene: TRBV4-3; J gene: TRBJ1-2; D gene: NA; CDR3 protein: CASSQDLGSYGYTF; CDR3 DNA: TGCGCCAGCAGCCAAGATTTGGGGAGCTATGGCTACACCTTC
clone size: NA; V gene: TRBV12-3/TRBV12-4; J gene: TRBJ1-2; D gene: TRBD1; CDR3 protein: CASSFPSTGEGYGYTF; CDR3 DNA: TGTGCCAGCAGTTTCCCCTCGACAGGGGAAGGCTATGGCTACACCTTC
clone size: many; V gene: TRBV23-1; J gene: TRBJ2-4; D gene: NA; CDR3 protein: CASSLHSLHIQYF; CDR3 DNA: TGCGCCAGCAGTCTACACAGCTTGCACATTCAGTACTTC
clone size: many; V gene: TRBV18; J gene: TRBJ2-1; D gene: NA; CDR3 protein: CASSPPTGTDTYNEQFF; CDR3 DNA: TGTGCCAGCTCACCACCTACCGGGACCGATACCTACAATGAGCAGTTCTTC
clone size: many; V gene: TRBV7-3; J gene: TRBJ2-2; D gene: NA; CDR3 protein: CASSLRHSRNTGELFF; CDR3 DNA: TGTGCCAGCAGCCTCCGTCACTCACGGAACACCGGGGAGCTGTTTTTT
clone size: many; V gene: TRBV9; J gene: TRBJ2-1; D gene: NA; CDR3 protein: CASSVAGDRLREQFF; CDR3 DNA: TGTGCCAGCAGCGTAGCTGGAGACAGACTTCGTGAGCAGTTCTTC
clone size: NA; V gene: TRBV6-6; J gene: TRBJ2-3; D gene: TRBD1; CDR3 protein: CASSAGTGSSTDTQYF; CDR3 DNA: TGTGCCAGCAGTGCTGGGACAGGCTCTAGCACAGATACGCAGTATTTT
clone size: many; V gene: TRBV4-2; J gene: TRBJ2-1; D gene: TRBD2; CDR3 protein: CASSQDWASGSYNEQFF; CDR3 DNA: TGTGCCAGCAGCCAAGATTGGGCTAGCGGGTCCTACAATGAGCAGTTCTTC
clone size: many; V gene: TRBV11-3; J gene: TRBJ2-3; D gene: TRBD2; CDR3 protein: CASRKVQAGITDTQYF; CDR3 DNA: TGTGCCAGCAGGAAGGTCCAAGCGGGAATTACAGATACGCAGTATTTT
clone size: many; V gene: TRBV6-6; J gene: TRBJ2-1; D gene: NA; CDR3 protein: CASSSTGAEQFF; CDR3 DNA: TGTGCCAGCAGTTCGACAGGCGCTGAGCAGTTCTTC
clone size: few; V gene: TRBV7-6; J gene: TRBJ2-1; D gene: NA; CDR3 protein: CASSLAGGPQGNEQFF; CDR3 DNA: TGTGCCAGCAGCTTAGCCGGTGGCCCGCAGGGCAATGAGCAGTTCTTC
clone size: NA; V gene: TRBV12-5; J gene: TRBJ2-3; D gene: NA; CDR3 protein: CASGLGAAADTQYF; CDR3 DNA: TGTGCTAGTGGTTTGGGGGCAGCGGCAGATACGCAGTATTTT
clone size: many; V gene: TRBV7-2; J gene: TRBJ1-1; D gene: TRBD1; CDR3 protein: CASSLSGTGGNEAFF; CDR3 DNA: TGTGCCAGCAGCCTCTCCGGGACAGGGGGGAATGAAGCTTTCTTT
clone size: NA; V gene: TRBV3-1; J gene: TRBJ2-7; D gene: NA; CDR3 protein: CASSQDGTYEQYF; CDR3 DNA: TGTGCCAGCAGCCAAGACGGTACCTACGAGCAGTACTTC
clone size: NA; V gene: TRBV7-6; J gene: TRBJ1-1; D gene: NA; CDR3 protein: CASTRGGMNTEAFF; CDR3 DNA: TGTGCCAGCACCCGGGGGGGCATGAACACTGAAGCTTTCTTT
clone size: many; V gene: TRBV10-2; J gene: TRBJ1-1; D gene: TRBD1; CDR3 protein: CASSDIPGQGYVGNTEAFF; CDR3 DNA: TGCGCCAGCAGTGACATACCGGGACAGGGGTACGTTGGGAACACTGAAGCTTTCTTT
clone size: NA; V gene: TRBV6-4; J gene: TRBJ2-1; D gene: TRBD2; CDR3 protein: CASSVGSGGANEQFF; CDR3 DNA: TGTGCCAGCAGTGTCGGATCGGGGGGGGCTAATGAGCAGTTCTTC
clone size: NA; V gene: TRBV27; J gene: TRBJ2-5; D gene: TRBD2; CDR3 protein: CASMRGGWETQYF; CDR3 DNA: TGTGCCAGCATGCGGGGGGGCTGGGAGACCCAGTACTTC
clone size: many; V gene: TRBV12-3/TRBV12-4; J gene: TRBJ2-1; D gene: NA; CDR3 protein: CASSFARRTYNEQFF; CDR3 DNA: TGTGCCAGCAGTTTCGCCCGAAGGACTTACAATGAGCAGTTCTTC
clone size: NA; V gene: TRBV14; J gene: TRBJ2-7; D gene: NA; CDR3 protein: CASSQTGRETYEQYF; CDR3 DNA: TGTGCCAGCAGCCAAACAGGCCGGGAAACCTACGAGCAGTACTTC
clone size: few; V gene: TRBV2; J gene: TRBJ1-5; D gene: NA; CDR3 protein: CASRPEIDTQPQHF; CDR3 DNA: TGTGCCAGCAGGCCCGAGATTGACACCCAGCCCCAGCATTTT